These T cell receptor beta chains were read from a single sample in a study of siplizumab effects on memory and regulatory T cells. Method: immunoSEQ multiplex PCR; TCRdb's copy keeps in-frame clones and lacks some. Of tens of thousands of clones detected, 93% appear once; the ten largest clones hold more than 15%. Material for sequencing was CD8+ T cells sorted from blood. Receptors were obtained from a human donor in good health. The CDR3 runs from the conserved cysteine through the conserved F or W. D genes are given only for firm matches. Expanded clones are given a class, and other clones once, few, many or no size at all.

clone_size: -; j_call: TRBJ2-1; v_call: TRBV27; d_call: -; cdr3_aa: CASRVTGRNEQFF; cdr3_nt: TGTGCCAGCAGGGTGACAGGGAGGAATGAGCAGTTCTTC
clone_size: -; j_call: TRBJ2-7; v_call: TRBV15; d_call: -; cdr3_aa: CATSRDKRNSYEQYF; cdr3_nt: TGTGCCACCAGCAGAGATAAAAGAAATTCCTACGAGCAGTACTTC
clone_size: -; j_call: TRBJ2-7; v_call: TRBV2; d_call: -; cdr3_aa: CASGSRTSPLDEQYF; cdr3_nt: TGTGCCAGCGGGAGCCGGACATCTCCCCTCGACGAGCAGTACTTC
clone_size: -; j_call: TRBJ2-7; v_call: TRBV5-1; d_call: -; cdr3_aa: CASRQSAYEQYF; cdr3_nt: TGCGCCAGCAGACAGAGCGCCTACGAGCAGTACTTC
clone_size: -; j_call: TRBJ1-1; v_call: TRBV28; d_call: TRBD1; cdr3_aa: CASSPGQAPGSEAFF; cdr3_nt: TGTGCCAGCAGTCCGGGACAGGCTCCAGGGAGCGAAGCTTTCTTT
clone_size: -; j_call: TRBJ1-2; v_call: TRBV10-3; d_call: -; cdr3_aa: CAISDGQEYGYTF; cdr3_nt: TGTGCCATCAGTGACGGTCAGGAGTATGGCTACACCTTC
clone_size: -; j_call: TRBJ2-7; v_call: TRBV7-2; d_call: TRBD2; cdr3_aa: CASSQGLAGAYEQYF; cdr3_nt: TGTGCCAGCAGCCAAGGACTAGCGGGAGCCTACGAGCAGTACTTC
clone_size: -; j_call: TRBJ2-5; v_call: TRBV5-1; d_call: TRBD1; cdr3_aa: CASSLDRGRQETQYF; cdr3_nt: TGCGCCAGCAGCTTGGACAGGGGCCGGCAAGAGACCCAGTACTTC
clone_size: -; j_call: TRBJ2-7; v_call: TRBV4-2; d_call: TRBD1; cdr3_aa: CASSQLDRVEQYF; cdr3_nt: TGTGCCAGCAGCCAGCTTGACAGGGTCGAGCAGTACTTC
clone_size: -; j_call: TRBJ2-1; v_call: TRBV11-2; d_call: TRBD1; cdr3_aa: CASSLSTGGRLLGFF; cdr3_nt: TGTGCCAGCAGCTTATCTACAGGGGGCCGTTTACTCGGGTTCTTC
clone_size: -; j_call: TRBJ2-5; v_call: TRBV11-2; d_call: TRBD2; cdr3_aa: CASSEGLAGVETQYF; cdr3_nt: TGTGCCAGCAGCGAGGGACTAGCGGGAGTTGAGACCCAGTACTTC
clone_size: -; j_call: TRBJ1-1; v_call: TRBV27; d_call: -; cdr3_aa: CASSSPSGHKLNTEAFF; cdr3_nt: TGTGCCAGCAGTTCCCCCTCGGGGCACAAACTGAACACTGAAGCTTTCTTT
clone_size: -; j_call: TRBJ2-7; v_call: TRBV5-1; d_call: TRBD2; cdr3_aa: CASSSLFSGRAFDTYEQYF; cdr3_nt: TGCGCCAGCAGCTCCCTTTTTAGCGGGAGGGCCTTTGACACCTACGAGCAGTACTTC
clone_size: -; j_call: TRBJ2-6; v_call: TRBV19; d_call: -; cdr3_aa: CASSGPSGPTGANVLTF; cdr3_nt: TGTGCCAGTAGTGGACCGTCCGGGCCAACAGGGGCCAACGTCCTGACTTTC
clone_size: -; j_call: TRBJ1-4; v_call: TRBV21-1; d_call: -; cdr3_aa: CASSKSGFALPRSSNEKLFF; cdr3_nt: TGTGCCAGCAGCAAATCCGGGTTCGCGCTCCCTCGATCTTCTAATGAAAAACTGTTTTTT
clone_size: -; j_call: TRBJ2-3; v_call: TRBV30; d_call: -; cdr3_aa: CAWSVSRGADTQYF; cdr3_nt: TGTGCCTGGAGTGTCTCCAGGGGGGCAGATACGCAGTATTTT
clone_size: -; j_call: TRBJ2-1; v_call: TRBV11-1; d_call: -; cdr3_aa: CASSPGGYNEQFF; cdr3_nt: TGTGCCAGCAGTCCCGGGGGTTACAATGAGCAGTTCTTC
clone_size: -; j_call: TRBJ2-3; v_call: TRBV5-6; d_call: TRBD2; cdr3_aa: CASIKAIAGGAFETQYF; cdr3_nt: TGTGCCAGCATTAAGGCGATAGCGGGAGGTGCCTTTGAGACGCAGTATTTT
clone_size: once; j_call: TRBJ2-7; v_call: TRBV7-9; d_call: TRBD1; cdr3_aa: CASSPSFADREGLYEQYF; cdr3_nt: TGTGCCAGCAGCCCATCTTTCGCTGACAGGGAAGGCCTTTACGAGCAGTACTTC
clone_size: once; j_call: TRBJ2-5; v_call: TRBV6-6; d_call: -; cdr3_aa: CASSYSRDVETQYF; cdr3_nt: TGTGCCAGCAGTTATTCCAGGGACGTGGAGACCCAGTACTTC
clone_size: -; j_call: TRBJ2-1; v_call: TRBV19; d_call: -; cdr3_aa: CASNPGSSEQFF; cdr3_nt: TGTGCCAGTAATCCAGGGAGTAGCGAGCAGTTCTTC
clone_size: -; j_call: TRBJ1-1; v_call: TRBV27; d_call: -; cdr3_aa: CASSFGANYEAFF; cdr3_nt: TGTGCCAGCAGTTTCGGAGCAAATTATGAAGCTTTCTTT
clone_size: -; j_call: TRBJ2-3; v_call: TRBV27; d_call: -; cdr3_aa: CASSSQRDSSTDTQYF; cdr3_nt: TGTGCCAGCAGTTCGCAGAGGGACTCAAGCACAGATACGCAGTATTTT
clone_size: -; j_call: TRBJ2-7; v_call: TRBV28; d_call: -; cdr3_aa: CASSFLSGIPTYEQYF; cdr3_nt: TGTGCCAGCAGTTTTTTGTCCGGGATTCCCACCTACGAGCAGTACTTC
clone_size: -; j_call: TRBJ2-7; v_call: TRBV30; d_call: -; cdr3_aa: CAWNEAGLRLEQYF; cdr3_nt: TGTGCCTGGAACGAGGCAGGGTTGCGTCTGGAGCAGTACTTC
clone_size: -; j_call: TRBJ1-2; v_call: TRBV9; d_call: -; cdr3_aa: CASSVADPPRSDGYTF; cdr3_nt: TGTGCCAGCAGCGTCGCGGACCCTCCACGTAGTGATGGCTACACCTTC
clone_size: -; j_call: TRBJ1-1; v_call: TRBV27; d_call: -; cdr3_aa: CASRVGDNTEAFF; cdr3_nt: TGTGCCAGCAGGGTGGGTGACAACACTGAAGCTTTCTTT